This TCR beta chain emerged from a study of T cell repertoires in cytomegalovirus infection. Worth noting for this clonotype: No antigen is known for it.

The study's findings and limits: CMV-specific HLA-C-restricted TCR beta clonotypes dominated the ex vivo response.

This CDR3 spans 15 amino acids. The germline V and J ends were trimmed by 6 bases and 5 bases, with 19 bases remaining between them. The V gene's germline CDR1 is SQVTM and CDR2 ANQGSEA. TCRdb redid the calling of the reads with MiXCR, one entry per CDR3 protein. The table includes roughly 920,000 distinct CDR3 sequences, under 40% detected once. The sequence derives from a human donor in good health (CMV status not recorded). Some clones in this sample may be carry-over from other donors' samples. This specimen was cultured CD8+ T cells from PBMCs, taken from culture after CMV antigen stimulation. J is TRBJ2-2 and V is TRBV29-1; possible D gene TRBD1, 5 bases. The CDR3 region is CSVHDSSSKTGELFF. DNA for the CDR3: TGCAGCGTGCATGACAGTAGCTCAAAGACCGGGGAGCTGTTTTTT.